Listed below are T cell receptor beta chains from one sample, sequenced in a study of blood T cell repertoires in COVID-19. Profiled with immunoSEQ multiplex PCR; TCRdb holds only in-frame clones, not every one. The sample records over 150,000 clones, 80% to 90% being singletons. The sample was peripheral blood. The receptors were gathered from a man in his late teens or twenties who had recovered from COVID-19. CDR3s include the opening cysteine and the closing phenylalanine or tryptophan.

>TRBV28|TRBJ1-6
CASTLSQVNHSPLHF
>TRBV20-1|TRBJ1-5
CSAIKTVSQHF
>TRBV5-1|TRBJ2-1
CASSAMDRGSNEQFF
>TRBV28|TRBJ2-7
CASSLGTVYEQYF
>TRBV7-6|TRBJ2-1
CASSPREREGNEQFF
>TRBV18|TRBJ2-5
CASSPPGAGEETQYF
>TRBV19|TRBJ2-1
CASTQRGSYNEQFF
>TRBV2|TRBJ1-3
CASSKRRDISGNTIYF
>TRBV19|TRBJ1-1
CASSIWAEGLNTEAFF
>TRBV5-6|TRBJ2-1
CASSLGGRGRYNEQFF
>TRBV2|TRBJ1-2
CASRADRAGANYGYTF
>TRBV3-1/TRBV3-2|TRBJ1-2
CASSQVEGNYGYTF
>TRBV2|TRBJ2-1
CASSRSGISYNEQFF
>TRBV28|TRBJ1-5
CASSRYPDSSNQPQHF
>TRBV6-6|TRBJ2-7
CASSYSLVYEQYF
>TRBV10-3|TRBJ2-1
CAISEAGSGPRNEQFF
>TRBV3-1/TRBV3-2|TRBJ2-1
CASSQTLAVPYNEQFF
>TRBV10-3|TRBJ2-7
CATGTSQQTEQYF
>TRBV7-8|TRBJ1-1
CASSVIQGGTEAFF
>TRBV15|TRBJ2-2
CATSRGTSGPAQVGELFF
>TRBV19|TRBJ1-5
CASLPAGLNNQPQHF
>TRBV5-1|TRBJ2-1
CASSLTSYNEQFF
>TRBV30|TRBJ2-7
CAWRGSTYEQYF
>TRBV29-1|TRBJ2-5
CSVWTAQETQYF
>TRBV9|TRBJ2-1
CASSPDFKTSYNEQFF
>TRBV28|TRBJ2-5
CASSAPGQRETQYF
>TRBV14|TRBJ2-1
CASSHLSGTADYNEQFF
>TRBV9|TRBJ2-7
CASSPPFAGGQTYEQYF
>TRBV7-2|TRBJ2-7
CASSFSGGGTYEQYF
>TRBV5-6|TRBJ2-7
CASSTSRGGYEQYF
>TRBV27|TRBJ1-2
CASSSTSTGYGYTF
>TRBV14|TRBJ2-1
CASSQAPIPGQGFF
>TRBV27|TRBJ2-3
CASSFSGRTDTQYF
>TRBV19|TRBJ2-2
CASSILSGRATGELFF
>TRBV18|TRBJ1-4
CASSPLMAGQLNEKLFF
>TRBV19|TRBJ2-7
CASSISGTGVGEQYF
>TRBV9|TRBJ2-1
CASSVVGGGYNEQFF
>TRBV5-6|TRBJ2-3
CASSLTGQGSDTQYF
>TRBV5-6|TRBJ1-1
CASSLAGMEANTEAFF
>TRBV4-1|TRBJ1-1
CASSQGWGLNTEAFF
>TRBV9|TRBJ1-2
CASSSPGGYTF
>TRBV5-4|TRBJ1-3
CASSQPKNRRDSGNTIYF
>TRBV6-1|TRBJ2-4
CASSAPGELASWNIQYF
>TRBV20-1|TRBJ2-7
CSASKGTSGSYEQYF
>TRBV19|TRBJ2-1
CASSTRGSGLAGGPNNEQFF
>TRBV10-1|TRBJ2-7
CASPEGGPTYEQYF
>TRBV7-9|TRBJ2-6
CASSLPGQPSGANVLTF
>TRBV6-6|TRBJ1-5
CASTEGQPQHF
>TRBV12-3/TRBV12-4|TRBJ1-4
CATRGGGEKLFF
>TRBV7-9|TRBJ2-3
CASTNGGPPGTDTQYF
>TRBV11-2|TRBJ1-1
CASSLGLSAGAFF
>TRBV7-2|TRBJ1-3
CASSSDRAGNTIYF
>TRBV2|TRBJ1-5
CASSGAGGGQPQHF
>TRBV12-3/TRBV12-4|TRBJ2-5
CASTSGGKETQYF
>TRBV18|TRBJ1-2
CASSPPTRYYGYTF
>TRBV5-1|TRBJ2-7
CASSSTPGNYGEQYF
>TRBV19|TRBJ2-1
CASTRGNEQFF
>TRBV24-1|TRBJ2-3
CATRGRESTDTQYF